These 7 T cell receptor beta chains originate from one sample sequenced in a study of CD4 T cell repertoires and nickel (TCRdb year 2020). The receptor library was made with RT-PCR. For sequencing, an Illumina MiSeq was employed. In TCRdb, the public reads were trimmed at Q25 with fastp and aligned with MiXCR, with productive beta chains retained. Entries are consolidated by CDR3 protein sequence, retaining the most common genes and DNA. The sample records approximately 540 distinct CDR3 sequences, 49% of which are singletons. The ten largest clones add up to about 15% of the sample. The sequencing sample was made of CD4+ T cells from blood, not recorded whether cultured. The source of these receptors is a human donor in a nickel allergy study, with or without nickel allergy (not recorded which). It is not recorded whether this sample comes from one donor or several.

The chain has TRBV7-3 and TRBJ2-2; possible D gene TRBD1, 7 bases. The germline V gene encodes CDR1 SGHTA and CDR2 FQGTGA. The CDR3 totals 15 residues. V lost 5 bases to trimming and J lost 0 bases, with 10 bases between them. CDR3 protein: CASSRGTANTGELFF. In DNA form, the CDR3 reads TGTGCCAGCAGCCGCGGGACAGCGAACACCGGGGAGCTGTTTTTT.

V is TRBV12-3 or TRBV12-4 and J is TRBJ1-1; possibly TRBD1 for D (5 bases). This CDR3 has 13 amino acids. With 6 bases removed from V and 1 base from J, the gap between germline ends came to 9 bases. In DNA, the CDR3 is TGTGCCAGCAGCCCAACAGGGAACACTGAAGCTTTCTTT. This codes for CASSPTGNTEAFF.

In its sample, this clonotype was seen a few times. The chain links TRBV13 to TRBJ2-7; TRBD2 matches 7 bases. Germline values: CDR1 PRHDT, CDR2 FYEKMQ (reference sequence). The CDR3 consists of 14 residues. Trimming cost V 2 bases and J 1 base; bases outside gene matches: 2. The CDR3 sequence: CASSLSGTSYEQYF. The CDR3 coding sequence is TGTGCCAGCAGCTTAAGCGGGACTTCCTACGAGCAGTACTTC.

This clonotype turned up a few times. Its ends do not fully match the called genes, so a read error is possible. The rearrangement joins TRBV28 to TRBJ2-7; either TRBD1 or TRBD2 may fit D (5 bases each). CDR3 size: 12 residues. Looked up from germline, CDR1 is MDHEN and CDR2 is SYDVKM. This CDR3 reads CASSLPHLGTSF. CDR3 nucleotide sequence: TGTGCCAGCAGTTTACCCCACCTAGGGACCAGTTTC.

DNA for the CDR3: TGTGCCAGCAGAGCCGATATTCTTAATGAAAAACTGTTTTTT. Translating gives CASRADILNEKLFF. The chain joins TRBV6-1 to TRBJ1-4; D remains unclear. This CDR3 spans 14 amino acids. Trimming shortened V by 6 bases and J by 4 bases, and 12 bases separated the two germline ends. Germline V gives CDR1 MNHNS, CDR2 SASEGT.

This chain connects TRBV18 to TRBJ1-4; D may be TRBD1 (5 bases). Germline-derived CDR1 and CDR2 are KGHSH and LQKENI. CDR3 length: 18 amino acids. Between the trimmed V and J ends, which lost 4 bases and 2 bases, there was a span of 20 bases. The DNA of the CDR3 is TGTGCCAGCTCACACGGATCTTCCGGGACGGGCACTAATGAAAAACTGTTTTTT. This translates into CASSHGSSGTGTNEKLFF. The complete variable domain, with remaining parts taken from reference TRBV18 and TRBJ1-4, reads NAGVMQNPRHLVRRRGQEARLRCSPMKGHSHVYWYRQLPEEGLKFMVYLQKENIIDESGMPKERFSAEFPKEGPSILRIQQVVRGDSAAYFCASSHGSSGTGTNEKLFFGSGTQLSVL.

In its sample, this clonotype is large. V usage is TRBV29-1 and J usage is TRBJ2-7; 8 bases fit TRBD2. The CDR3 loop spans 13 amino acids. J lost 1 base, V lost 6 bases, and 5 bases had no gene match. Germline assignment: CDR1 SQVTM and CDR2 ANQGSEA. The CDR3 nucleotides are TGCAGCGTGCTACTAGCGGATTCCTACGAGCAGTACTTC. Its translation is CSVLLADSYEQYF.